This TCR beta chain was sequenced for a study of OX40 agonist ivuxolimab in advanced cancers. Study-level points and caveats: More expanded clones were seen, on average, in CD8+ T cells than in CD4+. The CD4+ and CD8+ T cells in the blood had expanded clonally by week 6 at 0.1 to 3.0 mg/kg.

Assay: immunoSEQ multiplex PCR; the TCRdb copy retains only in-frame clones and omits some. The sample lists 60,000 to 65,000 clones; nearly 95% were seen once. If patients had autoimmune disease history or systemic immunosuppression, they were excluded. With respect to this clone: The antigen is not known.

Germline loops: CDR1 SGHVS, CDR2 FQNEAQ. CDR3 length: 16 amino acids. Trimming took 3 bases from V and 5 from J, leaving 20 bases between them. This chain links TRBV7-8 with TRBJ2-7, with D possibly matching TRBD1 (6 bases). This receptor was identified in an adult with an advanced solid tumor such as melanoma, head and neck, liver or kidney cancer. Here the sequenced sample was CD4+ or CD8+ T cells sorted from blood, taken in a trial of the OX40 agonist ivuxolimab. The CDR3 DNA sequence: TGTGCCAGCAGCTTCCAGACCCGGTCCTGGGGGCACGAGCAGTACTTC. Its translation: CASSFQTRSWGHEQYF. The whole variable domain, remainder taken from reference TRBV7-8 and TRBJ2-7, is GAGVSQSPRYKVAKRGQDVALRCDPISGHVSLFWYQQALGQGPEFLTYFQNEAQLDKSGLPSDRFFAERPEGSVSTLKIQRTQQEDSAVYLCASSFQTRSWGHEQYFGPGTRLTVT.